This TCR beta chain is from a study of blood T cells in healthy people across ages. A remark on this clonotype: The antigen is unknown.

Trimming cost V 3 bases and J 11 bases, with 16 bases left between them. This CDR3 comprises 13 residues. Next came a second PCR, run for about 6 to 12 cycles, which used a sample-barcoded 5' primer along with a J-beta primer mix. TCRdb passed the 5' RACE reads through MiXCR, listing each CDR3 protein once. Among some 940,000 distinct CDR3 sequences listed, approximately 32% were seen once. Total RNA, at least 6 micrograms per sample, was extracted from PBMCs. Whole-study findings and limits: The fall in TCR beta diversity per million T cells was roughly linear with age.

The sample also formed part of further work on T cells of mothers and their children. That source notes: Related mother-child pairs shared marginally more repertoire than unrelated pairs, though not significantly.

Sample: blood. The TCR comes from a woman aged 40 to 55 in good health. V is TRBV12-3 or TRBV12-4 and J is TRBJ2-5; D remains unclear. In nucleotides, the CDR3 is TGTGCCAGCAGTTTTTTAAAGCTGAATGAGCAGTACTTC. Translating gives CASSFLKLNEQYF.